Listed below are T cell receptor beta chains from one sample, sequenced in a study of shared clonotypes between healthy human individuals. TCRdb keeps only in-frame clones here, not all; method: immunoSEQ multiplex PCR. The data show 2.5 million or so clones, over 85% seen once. The specimen was naive CD4+ T cells sorted from blood. Receptors were obtained from a man aged 18 to 30 in good health. Each CDR3 is given without its conserved first and last residue. A D gene is named only where the DNA matches it firmly.

J,D,V,CDR3
TRBJ1-1,TRBD1,TRBV5-1,ASRGSLDRGTEAF
TRBJ1-2,NA,TRBV19,ASGLRTLQNGYT
TRBJ2-2,NA,TRBV28,ASRPRRSRPDTGELF
TRBJ2-7,TRBD1,TRBV5-6,ASSYPGTAVYEQY
TRBJ1-1,NA,TRBV2,ASINNGGRNEAF
TRBJ2-5,NA,TRBV15,ATSRGLPGLQETQY
TRBJ2-7,NA,TRBV6-5,ASRLAGPSYEQY
TRBJ2-7,TRBD1,TRBV27,ASSSLDRAGEQY
TRBJ1-4,NA,TRBV2,ASSEHQQNEKLF
TRBJ2-1,NA,TRBV5-1,ASSLGSSRGSPGTQF
TRBJ1-2,NA,TRBV28,ASSRDRPLRNYGYT
TRBJ2-7,TRBD1,TRBV5-1,ASTGTGWDEQY
TRBJ2-1,NA,TRBV10-3,AISGRGSGPYNEQF
TRBJ2-2,NA,TRBV5-4,ASSFRYTGELF
TRBJ2-3,NA,TRBV5-1,ASSLGPTSFTDTQY
TRBJ2-5,TRBD2,TRBV9,ASSVGFSSGETQY
TRBJ2-5,NA,TRBV6-6,ASRQGGNQETQY